This T cell receptor beta chain was identified during a study of cytomegalovirus exposure and HLA in healthy donors. General observations from the study: The study assumed roughly uniform donor sequencing depth for presence/absence analyses.

Vbeta (60) and Jbeta (13) primers were used in the PCR. Generated by immunoSEQ multiplex PCR, the TCRdb table keeps only in-frame clones and is missing some. The table includes fewer than 200,000 clones, 75% to 80% detected once. With respect to this clone: Its antigen is not known.

The sequenced sample consisted of PBMCs. The source of this sequence is a female donor in good health and CMV-seronegative.

Written as DNA, the CDR3 is TGTGCCAGCAGCGTAGGAGTCGGGGAGCTGTTTTTT. Its protein product is CASSVGVGELFF. The V call is TRBV9, the J call TRBJ2-2; D not certain. V was pared by 0 bases and J by 7 bases, with 4 bases between. Germline V lookup: CDR1 SGDLS, CDR2 YYNGEE. CDR3 length: 12 residues.